This entry is about one T cell receptor beta chain. Its target is not known. V lost 1 base, J lost 4 bases, and 10 bases lay in between. This CDR3 comprises 14 residues. Germline loops: CDR1 SEHNR, CDR2 FQNEAQ (reference sequence). The sample is drawn from a study of T cell responses to AZD1222 COVID-19 vaccine. Study overall: The study pooled second doses at about 4 or about 12 weeks. Study-level results: Regions 160-218 and 743-854 held dominance among vaccine-associated CD4 TCRs, which spanned spike. Possibly, clonal diversity was underestimated; donors were largely white British and included more females. Baseline antibody screening turned up just a handful of seropositive AZD1222 recipients.

The data were produced by immunoSEQ multiplex PCR, yet TCRdb's version contains in-frame clones alone and is incomplete. Of 140,000 or so clones listed, roughly nine tenths are singletons. The source was peripheral blood, collected on day 0 of AZD1222 vaccination. This TCR derives from an adult in good health. The rearrangement uses TRBV7-9 and TRBJ1-1; D not certain. CDR3 coding DNA: TGTGCCAGCAGCTTAGGAGTAGGAGGCACTGAAGCTTTCTTT. It is translated as CASSLGVGGTEAFF. Using reference TRBV7-9 and TRBJ1-1 for the parts outside the CDR3, the full variable domain is DTGVSQNPRHKITKRGQNVTFRCDPISEHNRLYWYRQTLGQGPEFLTYFQNEAQLEKSRLLSDRFSAERPKGSFSTLEIQRTEQGDSAMYLCASSLGVGGTEAFFGQGTRLTVV.